This is a list of T cell receptor beta chains from one sample in a study of blood T cell repertoires in COVID-19. Clones were read by immunoSEQ multiplex PCR, and TCRdb kept only the in-frame ones, dropping some. The sample holds over 120,000 clones, about 89% seen once. Sample: PBMCs or T cells enriched from blood (not recorded which). Source of these receptors: a man between 60 and 75 years old who had recovered from COVID-19. The CDR3 runs from the conserved cysteine through the conserved F or W. D genes are given only for firm matches. Clone size is not always given. Where it is, it says once, few, many or a class for expanded clones.

v_gene: TRBV12-3/TRBV12-4
j_gene: TRBJ2-7
len: 11
abundance: .
d_gene: .
CDR3nt: TGTGCCAGCAGTTCAGGTCTCGAGCAGTACTTC
CDR3aa: CASSSGLEQYF

v_gene: TRBV6-5
j_gene: TRBJ1-5
len: 15
abundance: .
d_gene: .
CDR3nt: TGTGCCAGCAGTTTTGTGGTCGGGCGGGATCAGCCCCAGCATTTT
CDR3aa: CASSFVVGRDQPQHF

v_gene: TRBV6-5
j_gene: TRBJ1-2
len: 15
abundance: .
d_gene: .
CDR3nt: TGTGCCAGCAACAAGGGGGTCCTGCGTAACTATGGCTACACCTTC
CDR3aa: CASNKGVLRNYGYTF

v_gene: TRBV6-5
j_gene: TRBJ2-5
len: 16
abundance: .
d_gene: TRBD1
CDR3nt: TGTGCCAGCAGTTACTCGTCGGGACAGGGGCTTCAGACCCAGTACTTC
CDR3aa: CASSYSSGQGLQTQYF

v_gene: TRBV10-1
j_gene: TRBJ2-3
len: 13
abundance: .
d_gene: .
CDR3nt: TGCGCCACCGCGGGATCTAGCACAGATACGCAGTATTTT
CDR3aa: CATAGSSTDTQYF

v_gene: TRBV7-2
j_gene: TRBJ2-7
len: 11
abundance: .
d_gene: .
CDR3nt: TGTGCCAGCAGCCGGTCCTACGAGCAGTACTTC
CDR3aa: CASSRSYEQYF

v_gene: TRBV20-1
j_gene: TRBJ2-7
len: 11
abundance: .
d_gene: TRBD2
CDR3nt: TGCAGTTTCCAGCGGGAGTGGGAGCAGTACTTC
CDR3aa: CSFQREWEQYF

v_gene: TRBV27
j_gene: TRBJ2-1
len: 13
abundance: .
d_gene: .
CDR3nt: TGTGCCAGCAGTCTGACCAGCGGGAATGAGCAGTTCTTC
CDR3aa: CASSLTSGNEQFF

v_gene: TRBV12-3/TRBV12-4
j_gene: TRBJ2-7
len: 13
abundance: .
d_gene: TRBD1
CDR3nt: TGTGCCAGCCACCAACAGGGGTCCTACGAGCAGTACTTC
CDR3aa: CASHQQGSYEQYF

v_gene: TRBV27
j_gene: TRBJ2-2
len: 15
abundance: once
d_gene: .
CDR3nt: TGTGCCAGCAGTCGAGACGGGATGATCACCGGGGAGCTGTTTTTT
CDR3aa: CASSRDGMITGELFF

v_gene: TRBV3-1/TRBV3-2
j_gene: TRBJ1-3
len: 15
abundance: .
d_gene: TRBD1
CDR3nt: TGTGCCAGCAGCCCGACAGGGTTGGCTGGAAACACCATATATTTT
CDR3aa: CASSPTGLAGNTIYF

v_gene: TRBV28
j_gene: TRBJ2-3
len: 13
abundance: .
d_gene: .
CDR3nt: TGTGCCAGTGGGGACACTAGCACAGATACGCAGTATTTT
CDR3aa: CASGDTSTDTQYF

v_gene: TRBV6-1
j_gene: TRBJ2-1
len: 18
abundance: .
d_gene: TRBD2
CDR3nt: TGTGCCAGCAGTAAAGTTCCCAGGACTAGCGGGAGCTACAATGAGCAGTTCTTC
CDR3aa: CASSKVPRTSGSYNEQFF

v_gene: TRBV7-8
j_gene: TRBJ2-7
len: 15
abundance: .
d_gene: .
CDR3nt: TGTGCCAGCAGCTTAGTTAGTGGAGGGACGTCCGAGCAGTACTTC
CDR3aa: CASSLVSGGTSEQYF

v_gene: TRBV19
j_gene: TRBJ1-6
len: 14
abundance: .
d_gene: .
CDR3nt: TGTGCCAGTAGTATGAGGACTCCAAATTCACCCCTCCACTTT
CDR3aa: CASSMRTPNSPLHF

v_gene: TRBV6-2/TRBV6-3
j_gene: TRBJ1-5
len: 13
abundance: .
d_gene: .
CDR3nt: TGTGCCAGCAGTTACGGAGGGCTTCAGCCCCAGCATTTT
CDR3aa: CASSYGGLQPQHF

v_gene: TRBV9
j_gene: TRBJ1-1
len: 15
abundance: .
d_gene: .
CDR3nt: TGTGCCAGCAGCGTAGCGGCAGGTTTATACACTGAAGCTTTCTTT
CDR3aa: CASSVAAGLYTEAFF

v_gene: TRBV12-3/TRBV12-4
j_gene: TRBJ1-2
len: 13
abundance: .
d_gene: TRBD1
CDR3nt: TGTGCCGGCAATACCGGGACAGGGTTCGGCTACACCTTC
CDR3aa: CAGNTGTGFGYTF

v_gene: TRBV3-1/TRBV3-2
j_gene: TRBJ1-2
len: 11
abundance: .
d_gene: .
CDR3nt: TGTGCCAGCAGCCAAGGTCGGTACCGGACCTTC
CDR3aa: CASSQGRYRTF

v_gene: TRBV7-8
j_gene: TRBJ1-1
len: 15
abundance: few
d_gene: TRBD1
CDR3nt: TGTGCCAGCAGCAATACAGGGGGGAGGAACACTGAAGCTTTCTTT
CDR3aa: CASSNTGGRNTEAFF

v_gene: TRBV2
j_gene: TRBJ2-1
len: 13
abundance: once
d_gene: .
CDR3nt: TGTGCCAGCAGTCAACAGGGTAGGGATGAGCAGTTCTTC
CDR3aa: CASSQQGRDEQFF

v_gene: TRBV2
j_gene: TRBJ1-1
len: 14
abundance: few
d_gene: TRBD1
CDR3nt: TGTGCCAGTGCCGAACAGGGGCGGGACACTGAAGCTTTCTTT
CDR3aa: CASAEQGRDTEAFF

v_gene: TRBV19
j_gene: TRBJ1-5
len: 15
abundance: .
d_gene: .
CDR3nt: TGTGCCAGTAGTGGGGGACTCCGGCGAAATCAGCCCCAGCATTTT
CDR3aa: CASSGGLRRNQPQHF

v_gene: TRBV28
j_gene: TRBJ2-7
len: 19
abundance: .
d_gene: TRBD2
CDR3nt: TGTGCCAGCAGTTTAGGGACCCTTCTAAATAGCGGGGGGGCGTACGAGCAGTACTTC
CDR3aa: CASSLGTLLNSGGAYEQYF

v_gene: TRBV4-2
j_gene: TRBJ1-1
len: 13
abundance: .
d_gene: TRBD1
CDR3nt: TGTGCCAGCAGCCGGGACAGGGACACTGAAGCTTTCTTT
CDR3aa: CASSRDRDTEAFF

v_gene: TRBV6-1
j_gene: TRBJ1-4
len: 13
abundance: .
d_gene: .
CDR3nt: TGTGCCAGCAGTGAAACAGTGAATGAAAAACTGTTTTTT
CDR3aa: CASSETVNEKLFF

v_gene: TRBV7-6
j_gene: TRBJ1-1
len: 13
abundance: .
d_gene: .
CDR3nt: TGTGCCAGCAGCTTAAAGAGGGCCACTGAAGCTTTCTTT
CDR3aa: CASSLKRATEAFF

v_gene: TRBV6-5
j_gene: TRBJ1-1
len: 14
abundance: .
d_gene: .
CDR3nt: TGTGCCAGCAGAACAGGGACCCTAGACACTGAAGCTTTCTTT
CDR3aa: CASRTGTLDTEAFF

v_gene: TRBV7-6
j_gene: TRBJ2-3
len: 18
abundance: .
d_gene: TRBD1
CDR3nt: TGTGCCAGCAGCTCAATGGTCGGGGACAGACAACTCACAGATACGCAGTATTTT
CDR3aa: CASSSMVGDRQLTDTQYF

v_gene: TRBV19
j_gene: TRBJ2-7
len: 15
abundance: .
d_gene: .
CDR3nt: TGTGCCAGTAGTATTGGCGTGCAGGGGGGCTACGAGCAGTACTTC
CDR3aa: CASSIGVQGGYEQYF

v_gene: TRBV28
j_gene: TRBJ2-7
len: 10
abundance: .
d_gene: .
CDR3nt: TGTGCCACATGGGCATACGAGCAGTACTTC
CDR3aa: CATWAYEQYF

v_gene: TRBV10-3
j_gene: TRBJ1-2
len: 13
abundance: .
d_gene: TRBD1
CDR3nt: TGTGCCATCAGTGCTCCGGGACAGAATGGCTACACCTTC
CDR3aa: CAISAPGQNGYTF

v_gene: TRBV6-5
j_gene: TRBJ1-5
len: 14
abundance: .
d_gene: .
CDR3nt: TGTGCCAGCAGTTACTACTCAGGTGATCAGCCCCAGCATTTT
CDR3aa: CASSYYSGDQPQHF

v_gene: TRBV11-3
j_gene: TRBJ2-2
len: 17
abundance: .
d_gene: TRBD1
CDR3nt: TGTGCCAGCAGCTTAGACGGGACAGGCCCAGGCACCGGGGAGCTGTTTTTT
CDR3aa: CASSLDGTGPGTGELFF

v_gene: TRBV28
j_gene: TRBJ1-6
len: 17
abundance: .
d_gene: .
CDR3nt: TGTGCCAGCAGCTCACCCGCGGGGCAAGGGGCTAATTCACCCCTCCACTTT
CDR3aa: CASSSPAGQGANSPLHF

v_gene: TRBV6-5
j_gene: TRBJ1-1
len: 12
abundance: .
d_gene: .
CDR3nt: TGTGCCAGCCATCGCCGGAGGACTGAAGCTTTCTTT
CDR3aa: CASHRRRTEAFF

v_gene: TRBV7-3
j_gene: TRBJ1-2
len: 14
abundance: .
d_gene: .
CDR3nt: TGTGCCAGCAGCTTAAGATTAGCGACCTATGGCTACACCTTC
CDR3aa: CASSLRLATYGYTF

v_gene: TRBV28
j_gene: TRBJ2-7
len: 13
abundance: .
d_gene: .
CDR3nt: TGTGCCAGCTCAACGGGACTTTCCTACGAGCAGTACTTC
CDR3aa: CASSTGLSYEQYF

v_gene: TRBV3-1/TRBV3-2
j_gene: TRBJ1-1
len: 15
abundance: once
d_gene: TRBD1
CDR3nt: TGTGCCAGCAGCCAAGATTGGGCAGGGGGCCCTGAAGCTTTCTTT
CDR3aa: CASSQDWAGGPEAFF

v_gene: TRBV14
j_gene: TRBJ1-1
len: 12
abundance: .
d_gene: .
CDR3nt: TGTGCCAGCAGCCAAGCCGGGACTGAAGCTTTCTTT
CDR3aa: CASSQAGTEAFF

v_gene: TRBV13
j_gene: TRBJ2-1
len: 14
abundance: once
d_gene: TRBD2
CDR3nt: TGTGCCAGCAGCCCGCCCACTAGCGTCAATGAGCAGTTCTTC
CDR3aa: CASSPPTSVNEQFF

v_gene: TRBV2
j_gene: TRBJ1-6
len: 18
abundance: .
d_gene: TRBD1
CDR3nt: TGTGCCAGCAGTGAAGAGGGACAGACCCCGTTCCGGAATTCACCCCTCCACTTT
CDR3aa: CASSEEGQTPFRNSPLHF

v_gene: TRBV5-4
j_gene: TRBJ1-6
len: 16
abundance: .
d_gene: TRBD1
CDR3nt: TGTGCCAGCAGCTTGTCGGGGGACAGGCCTAATTCACCCCTCCACTTT
CDR3aa: CASSLSGDRPNSPLHF

v_gene: TRBV5-1
j_gene: TRBJ2-1
len: 15
abundance: .
d_gene: .
CDR3nt: TGCGCCAGCAGCTTGTTGGGCGAAACCTACAATGAGCAGTTCTTC
CDR3aa: CASSLLGETYNEQFF

v_gene: TRBV28
j_gene: TRBJ1-1
len: 15
abundance: .
d_gene: TRBD1
CDR3nt: TGTGCCAGCAGTTTTTTGGACAGGGGCACTTGGGCCGATTTCTTT
CDR3aa: CASSFLDRGTWADFF

v_gene: TRBV28
j_gene: TRBJ2-2
len: 13
abundance: .
d_gene: .
CDR3nt: TGTGCCAGCAGCCTCAGGGTCACCGGGGAGCTGTTTTTT
CDR3aa: CASSLRVTGELFF

v_gene: TRBV5-1
j_gene: TRBJ2-5
len: 16
abundance: .
d_gene: TRBD1
CDR3nt: TGCGCCAGCAGCGGCGGGACAGGGGGGTACCAAGAGACCCAGTACTTC
CDR3aa: CASSGGTGGYQETQYF

v_gene: TRBV28
j_gene: TRBJ2-7
len: 17
abundance: .
d_gene: TRBD2
CDR3nt: TGTGCCAGCAGTTTATCTAGGGGAGGGCTTGTAGGGTACGAGCAGTACTTC
CDR3aa: CASSLSRGGLVGYEQYF

v_gene: TRBV4-2
j_gene: TRBJ2-2
len: 16
abundance: .
d_gene: TRBD2
CDR3nt: TGTGCCAGCAGCCAAGAAGCCAGCGGGAGCACCGGGGAGCTGTTTTTT
CDR3aa: CASSQEASGSTGELFF

v_gene: TRBV24-1
j_gene: TRBJ1-2
len: 14
abundance: .
d_gene: TRBD1
CDR3nt: TGTGCCACCAGTGATTTCGGGACAGGGTATGGCTACACCTTC
CDR3aa: CATSDFGTGYGYTF

v_gene: TRBV5-6
j_gene: TRBJ2-2
len: 15
abundance: .
d_gene: TRBD1
CDR3nt: TGTGCCAGCAGCTTTTTGGACAGGGGGCCCGGGGAGCTGTTTTTT
CDR3aa: CASSFLDRGPGELFF